This T cell receptor (beta chain) emerged from a study of vaccination and CD4 T cells after COVID-19. Study in general: Of the convalescent patients, who were SARS-CoV-2 positive by nasal swab PCR, under ten had mild and one severe disease.

As for treatment: roughly 11-day PBMC culture with coronavirus spike peptide pools or control peptides (ViraFEST assay). Spanning March to December 2020, the positive PCR dates came before US Alpha, Beta and Delta variants. Cultured CD4+ T cells had their DNA profiled by the Oncomine TCR Beta short-read assay. TCRdb ran MiXCR on the PCR reads and lists one entry per CDR3 protein. The sample yields more than 9,000 distinct CDR3 sequences, approximately 60% seen once. V was clipped by 6 bases and J by 7 bases, with 15 bases between them. Germline V gene lookup returns CDR1 MNHEY and CDR2 SVGEGT. The CDR3 is made up of 13 amino acids. Comments on this clonotype: The antigen remains unidentified.

The sequence derives from a human donor who had recovered from COVID-19. What was sequenced was CD4+ T cells from blood, cultured in vitro. The gene calls are TRBV6-2 or TRBV6-3 and TRBJ1-2; D is unresolved. CDR3 DNA sequence: TGTGCCAGCAGGCCCCTCCTGGAGCGTGGCTACACCTTC. This translates into CASRPLLERGYTF.